These 32 T cell receptor beta chains came from one sample sequenced in a study of graft-versus-host responses after intestinal transplantation. This table comes from immunoSEQ multiplex PCR, and its TCRdb copy is limited to in-frame clones, with some not included. Of approximately 100,000 clones in the sample, approximately 87% are singletons; the top ten hold around 0.1%. The antigens of these receptors remain unknown. The sequencing used unstimulated CD4+ T cells sorted from spleen or lymph node cells, collected before intestinal transplant. The receptors were gathered from a human donor who received an intestinal transplant.

The chain joins TRBV5-4 to TRBJ2-5; unclear D gene. Trimming took 4 bases from V and 1 from J, leaving 11 bases between them. Germline V CDR1 and CDR2: SGHNT, YYREEE (reference sequence). The CDR3 contains 14 residues. The CDR3 spells CASSSTPSQETQYF. The CDR3 DNA reads as TGTGCCAGCAGCAGCACGCCTAGCCAAGAGACCCAGTACTTC.

V and J are TRBV5-1 and TRBJ1-6, with 8 bases matching TRBD1. The CDR3 totals 15 residues. V lost 4 bases to trimming and J lost 4 bases; unmatched junction nucleotides: 4. Germline CDR1 is SGHRS and CDR2 is YFSETQ. DNA of the CDR3: TGCGCCAGCAGCAACCGGACAGGGTATAATTCACCCCTCCACTTT. It specifies CASSNRTGYNSPLHF. The variable domain in full, completed from reference TRBV5-1 and TRBJ1-6, reads KAGVTQTPRYLIKTRGQQVTLSCSPISGHRSVSWYQQTPGQGLQFLFEYFSETQRNKGNFPGRFSGRQFSNSRSEMNVSTLELGDSALYLCASSNRTGYNSPLHFGNGTRLTVT.

The chain recombines TRBV7-8 with TRBJ1-3; 8 nucleotides line up with TRBD1. The length of the CDR3 is 17 residues. Looked up from germline, CDR1 is SGHVS and CDR2 is FQNEAQ. V was clipped by 5 bases and J by 0 bases; unmatched bases: 9. The CDR3 nucleotides are TGTGCCAGCAGCCCCTACTCGCAGGGGGCCTCTGGAAACACCATATATTTT. Residues: CASSPYSQGASGNTIYF.

This clone has just one count. The V and J genes are TRBV7-6 and TRBJ2-1; 8 nucleotides line up with TRBD1. V was pared by 5 bases and J by 9 bases, with 3 bases of the junction left unmatched. This CDR3 contains 12 residues. Germline values: CDR1 SGHVS, CDR2 FNYEAQ. The CDR3 DNA is TGTGCCAGCAGCCTGGACAGGGTTGAGCAGTTCTTC. Its protein is CASSLDRVEQFF.

This rearrangement joins TRBV9 to TRBJ2-5; 7 nucleotides line up with TRBD2. The V segment lost 3 bases and the J segment 4 bases; nucleotides outside the gene matches: 6. The length of the CDR3 is 14 residues. The germline V gene encodes CDR1 SGDLS and CDR2 YYNGEE. CDR3 residues: CASSELARGETQYF. As DNA, the CDR3 is TGTGCCAGCAGCGAACTAGCGAGGGGAGAGACCCAGTACTTC. The full variable domain, completed using reference TRBV9 and TRBJ2-5, is DSGVTQTPKHLITATGQRVTLRCSPRSGDLSVYWYQQSLDQGLQFLIQYYNGEERAKGNILERFSAQQFPDLHSELNLSSLELGDSALYFCASSELARGETQYFGPGTRLLVL.

The J gene is TRBJ2-4, the V gene TRBV7-9; 10 bases fit TRBD2. CDR3 size: 17 residues. Trimming cost V 3 bases and J 2 bases; bases outside gene matches: 7. Germline V gives CDR1 SEHNR, CDR2 FQNEAQ (reference sequence). DNA for the CDR3: TGTGCCAGCAGCTTCGGACTAGCGGAATCCCCCAAAAACATTCAGTACTTC. Residues: CASSFGLAESPKNIQYF.

The V call is TRBV7-9, the J call TRBJ1-2, with 9 bases matching TRBD1. Germline trimming cut 6 bases from V and 5 bases from J; bases unmatched to any gene: 19. The CDR3 sequence is 18 residues long. The germline CDR1 and CDR2 sequences are SEHNR and FQNEAQ (reference sequence). Here the CDR3 DNA reads TGTGCCAGCAGTCCCTCGATTCATCTGGGACAGGGTTTTTATGGCTACACCTTC. Its protein product is CASSPSIHLGQGFYGYTF.

The J gene is TRBJ2-2, the V gene TRBV5-1; D may be TRBD1 (6 bases). V lost 0 bases and J 7 bases, leaving 13 bases between the germline ends. The germline gives CDR1 SGHRS, CDR2 YFSETQ. This CDR3 is 15 amino acids long. Here the CDR3 DNA reads TGCGCCAGCAGCTTGGACGCAGGGGCGGGCGGGGAGCTGTTTTTT. Translation gives CASSLDAGAGGELFF.

The chain links TRBV6-6 to TRBJ2-7; 12 bases line up with TRBD2. The CDR3 loop spans 13 amino acids. Trimming cost V 7 bases and J 4 bases; bases outside gene matches: 2. CDR1 is MNHNY, CDR2 SVGAGI, per germline (reference sequence). CDR3 loop: CASTGLAGYEQYF. The CDR3 nucleotides are TGTGCCAGCACCGGACTAGCGGGATACGAGCAGTACTTC.

This clone was detected only once. The rearrangement joins TRBV6-5 to TRBJ1-3, with a weak D call TRBD1 (5 bases). Trimming shortened V by 2 bases and J by 4 bases, and 6 bases separated the two germline ends. CDR1 MNHEY and CDR2 SVGAGI come from the germline V gene. CDR3 length: 13 amino acids. The CDR3 is CASSYRTGNTIYF. DNA for the CDR3: TGTGCCAGCAGTTACCGGACAGGAAACACCATATATTTT.

The chain is built from TRBV6-5 and TRBJ2-7; D perhaps matches TRBD2 (6 bases). Germline V gene data show CDR1 as MNHEY and CDR2 as SVGAGI. This CDR3 spans 13 amino acids. Trimming took off 2 bases at V and 6 bases at J, with 11 bases between the two ends. The CDR3 nucleotides read TGTGCCAGCAGTTACCTGCGGAGGGGCGAGCAGTACTTC. Translation gives CASSYLRRGEQYF.

V gene TRBV7-6 combines with J gene TRBJ2-6, with a tentative D call TRBD1 (5 bases). V lost 3 bases to trimming and J lost 0 bases, with 15 bases between them. CDR1 and CDR2 from the germline V gene are SGHVS and FNYEAQ. The CDR3 is 18 residues long. The CDR3 region has the DNA TGTGCCAGCAGCTTGGGCAGGGATACCTTCTCTGGGGCCAACGTCCTGACTTTC. This sequence encodes CASSLGRDTFSGANVLTF.

This chain joins TRBV5-4 and TRBJ2-5; D may be TRBD1 (6 bases). Trimming pared 0 bases from V and 2 bases from J, leaving 8 bases between. This CDR3 comprises 14 residues. CDR1 is SGHNT, CDR2 YYREEE, per germline (reference sequence). The CDR3 protein is CASSLVRGQETQYF. For the CDR3, the DNA is TGTGCCAGCAGCTTGGTCAGGGGACAAGAGACCCAGTACTTC. Full variable domain (missing parts from reference TRBV5-4 and TRBJ2-5): ETGVTQSPTHLIKTRGQQVTLRCSSQSGHNTVSWYQQALGQGPQFIFQYYREEENGRGNFPPRFSGLQFPNYSSELNVNALELDDSALYLCASSLVRGQETQYFGPGTRLLVL.

CDR3 nucleotides: TGTGCCAGTAGTCATTTAGCGGGGGGAGTAAATGAGCAGTTCTTC. Its protein is CASSHLAGGVNEQFF. The V and J genes are TRBV19 and TRBJ2-1, with 10 positions matching TRBD2. In germline, CDR1 is LNHDA, CDR2 SQIVND (reference sequence). CDR3 length: 15 amino acids. J lost 7 bases, V lost 5 bases, and 8 bases had no gene match.

The V and J genes are TRBV27 and TRBJ1-1, with D possibly being TRBD1 (6 bases). Looked up from germline, CDR1 is MNHEY and CDR2 is SMNVEV (reference sequence). Between the trimmed V and J ends, which lost 4 bases and 4 bases, there was a span of 13 bases. The CDR3 is 14 residues long. CDR3 in DNA: TGTGCCAGCAGTTCTCCGTCAGGGGTCACTGAAGCTTTCTTT. Translating gives CASSSPSGVTEAFF.

A word on this clone: This specimen includes other DNA sequences encoding the same CDR3. V and J are TRBV18 and TRBJ2-5, with TRBD2 identical over 8 bases. The length of the CDR3 is 13 residues. V was pared by 6 bases and J by 5 bases, with 5 bases of the junction left unmatched. CDR1 KGHSH and CDR2 LQKENI come from the germline V gene. In nucleotides, the CDR3 is TGTGCCAGCTCTCCGGGACTAGGGGAGACCCAGTACTTC. Translated: CASSPGLGETQYF. Together with reference TRBV18 and TRBJ2-5, the CDR3 gives the full variable domain: NAGVMQNPRHLVRRRGQEARLRCSPMKGHSHVYWYRQLPEEGLKFMVYLQKENIIDESGMPKERFSAEFPKEGPSILRIQQVVRGDSAAYFCASSPGLGETQYFGPGTRLLVL.

This clone showed up just once. V is TRBV7-9 and J is TRBJ2-1; 8 bases are shared with TRBD2. Trimming at V came to 1 base and at J to 7 bases, leaving 6 bases not matched to a gene. The CDR3 sequence is 15 residues long. CDR1 SEHNR and CDR2 FQNEAQ come from the germline V gene (reference sequence). The CDR3 loop reads CASSLGSGGLNEQFF. The CDR3 DNA reads TGTGCCAGCAGCTTAGGGAGCGGGGGTCTGAATGAGCAGTTCTTC.

The V call is TRBV6-5, the J call TRBJ1-3, with D tentatively TRBD1 (6 bases). Trimming left V 4 bases short and J 2 bases short, with 12 bases between. This CDR3 region has 15 residues. Germline loops: CDR1 MNHEY, CDR2 SVGAGI. The CDR3 nucleotides read TGTGCCAGCAGTTTGGGCCCAGGGGCTGGAAACACCATATATTTT. Residues: CASSLGPGAGNTIYF.

The rearrangement links TRBV5-4 to TRBJ2-3, with D tentatively TRBD1 (5 bases). CDR1 is SGHNT, CDR2 YYREEE, per germline (reference sequence). The ends were cut back, 0 bases at V and 6 bases at J, with 11 bases in the middle. The CDR3 covers 14 residues. The CDR3 reads CASSLVASGDTQYF. As DNA, the CDR3 is TGTGCCAGCAGCTTGGTCGCTTCAGGGGATACGCAGTATTTT.

The CDR3 reads CASTWSGEAFF. The CDR3 bases are TGTGCCAGCACCTGGTCAGGAGAAGCTTTCTTT. The rearrangement joins TRBV6-5 to TRBJ1-1; D is ambiguous. The V gene lost 7 bases and the J gene lost 8 bases, with 11 bases spanning the gap. Germline V gene lookup returns CDR1 MNHEY and CDR2 SVGAGI. This CDR3 has 11 amino acids.

The gene calls are TRBV2 and TRBJ2-1; the match to TRBD2 covers 9 bases. Trimming at V came to 6 bases and at J to 3 bases, leaving 6 bases not matched to a gene. Germline loops: CDR1 SNHLY, CDR2 FYNNEI. This CDR3 has 15 residues. This CDR3 is CASRASGAGYNEQFF. The CDR3 coding sequence is TGTGCCAGCAGGGCTAGCGGGGCCGGCTACAATGAGCAGTTCTTC.

The J gene is TRBJ1-1, the V gene TRBV10-3; D gene uncertain. V was cut by 4 bases and J by 5 bases, with 11 bases left in between. Germline CDR1 and CDR2: ENHRY and SYGVKD. The CDR3 is 13 amino acids. CDR3 bases: TGTGCCATCAGTGTGGAGGACGGGACTGAAGCTTTCTTT. The encoded protein is CAISVEDGTEAFF.

This chain joins TRBV7-3 and TRBJ2-5, with D possibly matching TRBD1 (5 bases). The CDR3 loop spans 13 amino acids. The V end lost 2 bases, the J end lost 5 bases, and 9 bases lay between the germline ends. Germline CDR1 reads SGHTA; CDR2 reads FQGTGA. The CDR3 loop is CASSLFGAETQYF. In DNA, the CDR3 is TGTGCCAGCAGCTTATTTGGGGCGGAGACCCAGTACTTC.

The V and J genes are TRBV7-9 and TRBJ2-3; 8 positions agree with TRBD2. This CDR3 has 15 residues. V was clipped by 4 bases and J by 2 bases; unmatched bases: 5. Germline CDR1 is SEHNR and CDR2 is FQNEAQ (reference sequence). CDR3 loop: CASSSGGLTTDTQYF. As DNA, the CDR3 is TGTGCCAGCAGCTCGGGGGGGCTAACCACAGATACGCAGTATTTT. Full variable domain (remainder filled in from reference TRBV7-9 and TRBJ2-3): DTGVSQNPRHKITKRGQNVTFRCDPISEHNRLYWYRQTLGQGPEFLTYFQNEAQLEKSRLLSDRFSAERPKGSFSTLEIQRTEQGDSAMYLCASSSGGLTTDTQYFGPGTRLTVL.

The chain combines TRBV7-9 with TRBJ1-1, with a weak D call TRBD1 (6 bases). This CDR3 comprises 14 residues. Germline V CDR1 and CDR2: SEHNR, FQNEAQ (reference sequence). Trimming pared 5 bases from V and 8 bases from J, leaving 18 bases between. In DNA form, the CDR3 reads TGTGCCAGCAGCCTTGGACAGATGAAGGAAGAAGCTTTCTTT. Translation gives CASSLGQMKEEAFF.

This chain connects TRBV15 to TRBJ2-7, with 7 bases that match TRBD2. The CDR3 is 12 amino acids. After removal of 3 bases from V and 6 bases from J, the junction contained 2 bases not matched to a gene. The germline CDR1 and CDR2 sequences are LNHNV and YYDKDF (reference sequence). CDR3 protein: CATSSGGGEQYF. DNA of the CDR3: TGTGCCACCAGCAGTGGGGGGGGCGAGCAGTACTTC.

The chain joins TRBV5-1 to TRBJ1-1, with D uncertain. Germline CDR1 reads SGHRS; CDR2 reads YFSETQ. This CDR3 region has 13 residues. V lost 2 bases and J lost 3, with 8 bases in between. CDR3 nucleotide sequence: TGCGCCAGCAGCTTTGTCCAGGACACTGAAGCTTTCTTT. It encodes CASSFVQDTEAFF.

The DNA of the CDR3 is TGTGCCAGCAGCCAGAGACCGCCAGCCGGGGGCTACACCTTC. Translation: CASSQRPPAGGYTF. The V gene is TRBV4-2, the J gene TRBJ1-2; D gene uncertain. The V end lost 3 bases, the J end lost 8 bases, and 16 bases lay between the germline ends. This CDR3 is built from 14 residues. Germline V CDR1 and CDR2: LGHNA, YNFKEQ.

This clone has only a few counts. Other nucleotide sequences from this sample produce the same CDR3. The rearrangement joins TRBV6-5 to TRBJ1-2; no definite D call. The germline V gene has CDR1 MNHEY and CDR2 SVGAGI. Trimming pared 0 bases from V and 7 bases from J, leaving 6 bases between. CDR3 length: 12 amino acids. CDR3 coding DNA: TGTGCCAGCAGTTACTCCGGTGGTGGCTACACCTTC. Residues: CASSYSGGGYTF.

This clone appeared a single time. In DNA, the CDR3 is TGTGCCAGCAGCCCCAGGGGGCGAGCTGAAGCTTTCTTT. Translated, it gives CASSPRGRAEAFF. The chain couples TRBV6-5 to TRBJ1-1; 8 nucleotides match TRBD1. Germline lookup yields CDR1 MNHEY and CDR2 SVGAGI. The CDR3 is 13 residues long. With V trimmed by 6 bases and J by 6 bases, 6 bases remained unmatched.

In the case of this clone: One junction end does not reproduce the germline sequence, and a read error may be involved. This CDR3 is also generated by other DNA sequences in the sample. CDR3 nucleotide sequence: TGTGCCTGCCGGGACAGGGGAACCGGGGAGCTGTTCTTT. The encoded protein is CACRDRGTGELFF. The chain links TRBV6-1 to TRBJ2-2, with TRBD1 identical over 10 bases. CDR1 MNHNS and CDR2 SASEGT come from the germline V gene. The CDR3 is 13 amino acids.

A few counts support this clone. CDR3 bases: TGCGCCAGCAGCCAAGACAGGGGGGATCAGCCCCAGCATTTT. It encodes CASSQDRGDQPQHF. The chain recombines TRBV4-1 with TRBJ1-5, with 7 bases that match TRBD1. The CDR3 is made up of 14 amino acids. Germline V gene sequence: CDR1 MGHRA, CDR2 YSYEKL. The trim removed 0 bases at V and 5 bases at J, leaving 1 base unmatched.